This is a list of T cell receptor beta chains from one sample in a study of cytomegalovirus exposure and HLA in healthy donors. Sequencing used immunoSEQ multiplex PCR; TCRdb keeps in-frame clones, though not all of them. The table lists approximately 180,000 clones, roughly 13% of them singletons, with 7.5% to 10% in the top ten. The sequencing input was PBMCs. These receptors all stem from a man aged 50 to 60 in good health and CMV-seropositive. CDR3s include the opening cysteine and the closing phenylalanine or tryptophan. The D gene is left open where the match is weak. A clone size is listed for some rows: how often the clone was seen (once, few, many), or a class if it is expanded.

v_call	j_call	clone_size	d_call	cdr3_nt	cdr3_aa
TRBV11-3	TRBJ1-2	.	TRBD1	TGTGCCAGCAGCTTAAGACAGGGAGGAGGCTATGGCTACACCTTC	CASSLRQGGGYGYTF
TRBV19	TRBJ1-1	few	.	TGTGCCAGTAGTCCACGCCGGAGGCTTGAAGCTTTCTTT	CASSPRRRLEAFF
TRBV19	TRBJ2-7	.	.	TGTGCCAGTAGTCCCACAGGGTGGGGCGAGCAGTACTTC	CASSPTGWGEQYF
TRBV19	TRBJ1-1	.	.	TGTGCCAGTAGCTCCATTCCAGGCCGGGGATCATGGAACACTGAAGCTTTCTTT	CASSSIPGRGSWNTEAFF
TRBV29-1	TRBJ1-1	.	.	TGCAGCGGCCAAGGGGGTTTCGCTGAAGCTTTCTTT	CSGQGGFAEAFF
TRBV19	TRBJ2-3	.	.	TGTGCCAGTAGTATCAGGGTTGGGTACACAGATACGCAGTATTTT	CASSIRVGYTDTQYF
TRBV15	TRBJ2-2	.	TRBD2	TGTGCCACCAGCAGCTTTCGGGGGGGAGCCGGGGAGCTGTTTTTT	CATSSFRGGAGELFF
TRBV7-2	TRBJ1-5	.	.	TGTGCCAGCAGCTTAGGAAGCCCTCCGGGGCCCCAGCATTTT	CASSLGSPPGPQHF
TRBV9	TRBJ1-1	.	TRBD1	TGTGCCAGCACCGTAGGGGGACAGGGGGAGACTGAAGCTTTCTTT	CASTVGGQGETEAFF
TRBV27	TRBJ2-1	few	.	TGTGCCAGCAGTTGGCTAGCGCGGCCAGCCCTCAATGAGCAGTTCTTC	CASSWLARPALNEQFF
TRBV29-1	TRBJ1-2	.	TRBD1	TGCAGCGCTACACCATGGCCGGACAGGGGGCGTAATGGCTACACCTTC	CSATPWPDRGRNGYTF
TRBV28	TRBJ1-2	.	.	TGTGCCAGCAGTTTAGAGGGGACTTCGCTTGGCTACACCTTC	CASSLEGTSLGYTF
TRBV19	TRBJ1-6	few	.	TGTGCCAGTAGTATTTCCCCAGGGATCAATTCACCCCTCCACTTT	CASSISPGINSPLHF
TRBV6-4	TRBJ1-1	few	TRBD1	TGTGCCAGCAGATTAACAGGGGACACTGAAGCTTTCTTT	CASRLTGDTEAFF
TRBV13	TRBJ1-2	.	TRBD1	TGTGCCAGCTCCACGAGGACAGGGGTCTATGGCTACACCTTC	CASSTRTGVYGYTF
TRBV6-5	TRBJ1-1	few	.	TGTGCCAGCAGTTACTCAGGGGGAGGGACTGAAGCTTTCTTT	CASSYSGGGTEAFF
TRBV4-2	TRBJ2-7	.	.	TGTGCCAGCAGCCAAGCCAGCGGCTACGAGCAGTACTTC	CASSQASGYEQYF
TRBV29-1	TRBJ2-3	.	TRBD1	TGCAGCGTTGCGGGACAGCCCACAGATACGCAGTATTTT	CSVAGQPTDTQYF
TRBV2	TRBJ1-5	few	TRBD1	TGTGCCAGCACCGACAGGGAGCGCAATCAGCCCCAGCATTTT	CASTDRERNQPQHF
TRBV9	TRBJ1-5	many	.	TGTGCCAGCAGCGTAGAGGGGAATAGCAATCAGCCCCAGCATTTT	CASSVEGNSNQPQHF
TRBV5-4	TRBJ2-4	few	TRBD1	TGTGCCAGCAGCCTATTTGGGACAGACCCCAAAACCATTCAGTACTTC	CASSLFGTDPKTIQYF
TRBV5-1	TRBJ2-1	few	TRBD2	TGCGCCAGCAGCTTGGTCGCGACTAGCGGGAACAATGAGCAGTTCTTC	CASSLVATSGNNEQFF
TRBV6-5	TRBJ1-5	few	TRBD1	TGTGCCAGCAGTCCCCAGGGGGGAGTGGATCAGCCCCAGCATTTT	CASSPQGGVDQPQHF
TRBV4-3	TRBJ2-3	few	.	TGCGCCAGCAGCCAAGATTTACCTGAGATACTTTACACAGATACGCAGTATTTT	CASSQDLPEILYTDTQYF
TRBV10-1	TRBJ2-2	few	TRBD1	TGCGCCAGCAGAGGACAGGGAAACACCGGGGAGCTGTTTTTT	CASRGQGNTGELFF
TRBV4-2	TRBJ1-2	few	.	TGTGCCAGCAGCCAAGATAGGGGTCGGCACTATGGCTACACCTTC	CASSQDRGRHYGYTF
TRBV5-4	TRBJ1-2	few	.	TGTGCCAGCAGCCCCCTTTATTATGGAGGGATTAACTATGGCTACACCTTC	CASSPLYYGGINYGYTF
TRBV4-2	TRBJ2-7	.	.	TGTGCCAGCAGCCAACCAGGCGGGGTAGCCCTCGAGCAGTACTTC	CASSQPGGVALEQYF
TRBV5-1	TRBJ2-2	.	TRBD2	TGCGCCAGCAGCGCCATCCTGGCGGGGGGGCCCTTCGCGAACACCGGGGAGCTGTTTTTT	CASSAILAGGPFANTGELFF
TRBV21-1	TRBJ1-2	few	.	TGTGCCAGCAGCCCTGCGAGCACCTACTATGGCTACACCTTC	CASSPASTYYGYTF
TRBV30	TRBJ1-1	.	.	TGTGCCTGGAGTCGTTCTCGGGGAGGTGGGGAAGCTTTCTTT	CAWSRSRGGGEAFF
TRBV18	TRBJ1-3	.	TRBD1	TGTGCCAGCTCACCGAGACAGGGGAGCTCTGGAAACACCATATATTTT	CASSPRQGSSGNTIYF
TRBV28	TRBJ1-2	.	TRBD1	TGTGCCAGCACCGTGGGGACAGCTCGTAACTATGGCTACACCTTC	CASTVGTARNYGYTF
TRBV4-3	TRBJ1-2	few	TRBD1	TGCGCCAGCAGCTTCGGGACAGGGGGCGGCTATGGCTACACCTTC	CASSFGTGGGYGYTF
TRBV19	TRBJ1-1	few	.	TGTGCCAGTAGTATAGATCTGGCATCTGAAGCTTTCTTT	CASSIDLASEAFF
TRBV7-3	TRBJ1-1	.	.	TGTGCCAGCAGCTCGACGGGGTTGACTGAAGCTTTCTTT	CASSSTGLTEAFF
TRBV5-4	TRBJ2-2	.	TRBD2	TGTGCCAGCAGCCTTGGGGGGGGCACCGGGGAGCTGTTTTTT	CASSLGGGTGELFF